This T cell receptor beta chain was documented in a study of cytomegalovirus exposure and HLA in healthy donors (dated by TCRdb to about 2017). The study in broad terms: An earlier analysis of more than 550 of the donors reported approximately 300 Gb of sequence data and 90 million to 120 million unique TCR beta sequences obtained from approximately 180 million T cells. Of the 350 to 400 genotyped donors, 81% fell in the genetic ancestry cluster associated with self-reported Caucasian donors. Using immunosequencing, the study profiled T cell repertoires from 500 to 800 subjects and related those repertoires to cytomegalovirus serostatus. Across some 400 genotyped donors of the cohort, an average of about 220,000 unique TCR beta nucleotide sequences per donor were sequenced, and 15% to 20% of those sequences were non-productive. Both class I and class II loci were covered by HLA typing, at four-digit resolution. Alongside the repertoire data, information on donor age, sex, ethnicity and CMV serostatus was compiled. A few DR-DQ haplotypes were handled as single units for association and clustering because linkage in the cohort was strong. The study aimed to test whether cataloging public T cell receptors could reveal signatures of past pathogen exposure. An earlier analysis of 587 of the donors applied high-throughput TCR beta sequencing to assess whether each TCR beta V gene segment acted as functional or pseudogenic. In a later genetic analysis, genome-wide SNP genotypes for about 60% of the 666 donors were used, and that subset was treated as a discovery cohort. A separate validation cohort of 100 to 150 different subjects was used in addition to the 666-subject first cohort. A later analysis re-examined previously published TCR beta repertoires from several hundred donors and added high-resolution HLA genotyping to investigate patterns of TCR occurrence. Typing coverage differed by locus: A, B, C, DRB1 and DQB1 were typed in roughly 620-640 donors, DQA1 in about 560, DPA1 in 600 to 610, and DPB1 in approximately 450. All discovery cohort repertoires had been generated using a single sequencing platform. An early release covering 550 to 700 HLA-typed donors comprised roughly 300 gigabases of sequencing data and around 85 million unique TCR sequences. The later analysis used no new phenotypic data to find candidate immune exposures, relying instead on TCR beta sequences and their occurrence across donors. To predict cytomegalovirus infection status, the study combined high-throughput TCR immunosequencing, statistical association of individual TCRs with disease status, and machine learning.

The cohort was made up of approximately 670 healthy bone marrow donors. All cohort members were sampled while nominally healthy, although unrecorded immune exposures were likely present. The donor was CMV seronegative and was included in the group of 352 seronegative cohort members. A peripheral blood sample was provided by each donor, and peripheral blood mononuclear cells were used for TCR beta sequencing. Genomic DNA extraction from the blood cell samples was performed with the Qiagen DNeasy Blood Extraction Kit. Library creation used the immunoSEQ multiplex PCR assay. For the multiplex PCR, a mixture combining 60 forward primers for TCR Vbeta segments and 13 reverse primers for TCR Jbeta segments was used. The CDR3 region of rearranged TCR beta genes was amplified from genomic DNA by a multiplex PCR assay. The Illumina HiSeq System was used to sequence the amplified TCR beta libraries as 87-base-pair reads. The authors' analysis ran thus. A later analysis counted about 80 million unique TCR beta chains across the 550 to 700 repertoires, and some 11 million of these chains were shared by at least two donors. To remove PCR and sequencing errors, raw reads were error-corrected and collapsed into unique sequences using a nearest-neighbor algorithm that merged closely related sequences. To assign V, D and J gene segments, CDR3 sequences were aligned to IMGT reference sequences. For a sequence to be retained, at least a six-nucleotide match to both a V gene segment and a J gene segment was required. A rearrangement was called productive if the CDR3 had no stop codons and remained in frame with V and J, and every other rearrangement was called non-productive. CDR3 was defined according to IMGT convention as the region running from the second conserved V-encoded cysteine to the conserved J-encoded phenylalanine. In an earlier analysis of 587 of the donors, sequences lacking an unambiguous match to a single V gene segment were excluded. An earlier analysis of 550 to 650 of the donors classified V segments as functional when productive rearrangements were above 56.7% and as segregating when the standard deviation between donors was above 5%. A statistical classification framework was developed to diagnose cytomegalovirus status using the catalog of TCR beta chain sequences. V and J gene assignment, in a later analysis, came from comparing TCR nucleotide sequences with IMGT/GENE-DB human TR gene sequences. A later analysis assigned CDR3 sequences and most-parsimonious VDJ recombination scenarios with the TCRdist pipeline. A later analysis defined each TCR beta chain by its CDR3 amino acid sequence plus V-gene family, and excluded reads lacking a unique V-gene family. As a way to deal with suspected cross-contamination and a sequencing artifact, a later analysis dropped 592 nucleotide sequences that were highly shared and had low generation probability. In a later analysis, a clonal expansion index for each public chain was calculated from normalized within-repertoire ranks of inferred template counts. In a later analysis, generation probabilities were computed with a VDJ recombination model fitted to out-of-frame rearrangements, and the resulting probabilities were checked against IGoR. Hypergeometric tests were used in a later analysis to score TCR-TCR, TCR-HLA and TCR-CMV co-occurrence, with a repertoire-size bias correction applied to the TCR pairs. False discovery rates were estimated in a later analysis by permuting HLA or CMV assignments 20 times. A later analysis grouped co-occurring TCRs with DBSCAN, adding TCRdist sequence similarity when clustering within HLA-allele-positive subsets. Repertoires with fewer than 30,000 or more than 120,000 public chains were left out of co-occurrence clustering, as were several repertoires with anomalous nucleotide sharing. The table was pulled from immuneACCESS by TCRdb, which kept in-frame rearrangements only. Such tables lose some clones; where checked, under half of the loss comes from unresolved V genes, and the rest has no known cause. D and trimming were read from the DNA, whereas the V and J calls and clone size are those reported in that table. The sample includes 150,000 to 200,000 clones, with roughly 71% observed a single time. The top ten clones comprise approximately 1.5% of the sample.

The germline V and J ends show losses of 6 bases and 5 bases respectively, and no gene match explains 8 bases of the junction. From the cysteine through the phenylalanine, the CDR3 covers 14 amino acids. Only CDR3 DNA remains: 42 bases, in frame from the first base. CDR1 and CDR2, looked up from the germline V gene, are MGHDK and SYGVNS. Broad study findings and their caveats: The classifier was reported to diagnose cytomegalovirus status with high specificity and sensitivity in both the original cohort and the validation cohort. The only immune exposure information available for the cohort was CMV serostatus. The authors suggested that the approach could potentially be generalized to other disease states and immunological phenotypes. According to a later analysis, most CMV-associated TCR beta chains appeared to be HLA-restricted, and the HLA associations seemed to be driven largely by CMV exposure. The 87-base-pair reads could not distinguish some IMGT-functional V segments, including TRBV6-2 and TRBV6-3, so those segments were excluded. In a later analysis, TCR association rates were found to vary across HLA loci, with the most associated TCRs seen for DRB1 alleles and the fewest for HLA-C alleles. A later analysis reported that several top co-occurrence clusters appeared linked to parvovirus B19, influenza, CMV and Epstein-Barr virus. In a later genetic analysis, a missense DCLRE1C variant was associated with V-gene and J-gene trimming of TCR beta chains, and the association was replicated in an independent cohort. An earlier analysis of around 600 of the donors showed that most TCR beta V segments appeared in productive rearrangements either about 87% or about 30% of the time, which broadly matched IMGT annotations. In this cohort, only TCR beta chains were sequenced, and detectable features were limited by the absence of alpha or paired-chain data. A cluster of highly shared sequence variants was judged likely to be a technical artifact of the sequencing pipeline. Linkage disequilibrium might explain the correlated functional status among segregating V segments, but an unknown experimental factor could not be ruled out. Roughly uniform sequencing depth across donors was assumed in presence/absence analyses, although this assumption may not hold. The study listed 170 or so TCR beta chains as associated with cytomegalovirus. Compared with the roughly 670-donor mean, donors in an Asian-associated ancestry cluster had fewer N-insertions in productive TCRs, according to a later genetic analysis. In a later analysis, HLA-associated TCR beta chains showed more clonal expansion and lower generation probabilities than non-associated chains that were equally common. Specific HLA alleles were associated with around 18,000 TCR beta sequences at a false discovery rate of 0.05 in a later analysis. When HLA alleles, especially DR and DQ, strongly co-occurred, attributing TCR associations to individual alleles was difficult. Because some donors lacked HLA typing at each locus, the association tests relied only on the typed subset. A further reported finding was that TCR beta sequences accurately predicted the HLA-A and HLA-B alleles for most subjects in the first cohort. Most TCR sequences were observed very rarely across donors, whereas some public TCRs were present in many individuals. In vitro tests confirmed that a few of the cytomegalovirus-associated TCR beta chains recognize cytomegalovirus antigens. Seventeen rarely observed V segments, including chromosome 9 orphons, were excluded from the earlier analysis of several hundred of the donors because counts were too low.

On this clone: There is no known antigen for this receptor. No much larger clone exists at a distance of one base, and base qualities are not known.

The sequence came from a girl aged 10-17 years in good health and CMV-seronegative. This chain is built from TRBV25-1 and TRBJ1-1, with 8 bases in between that match TRBD1. Source material: PBMCs. The DNA reads as follows: TGTGCCAGCAGGGCAGGGGGCGATGGGACTGAAGCTTTCTTT. Translated, this is CASRAGGDGTEAFF.